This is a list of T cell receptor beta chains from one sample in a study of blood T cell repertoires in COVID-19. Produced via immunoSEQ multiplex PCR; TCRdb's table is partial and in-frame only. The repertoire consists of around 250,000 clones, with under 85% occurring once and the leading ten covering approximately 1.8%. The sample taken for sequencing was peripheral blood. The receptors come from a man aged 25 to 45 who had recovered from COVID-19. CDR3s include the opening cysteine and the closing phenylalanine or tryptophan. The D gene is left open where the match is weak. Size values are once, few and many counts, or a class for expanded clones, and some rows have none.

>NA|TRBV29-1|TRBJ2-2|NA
CSVETAILGELFF
TGCAGCGTTGAAACAGCAATCCTCGGGGAGCTGTTTTTT
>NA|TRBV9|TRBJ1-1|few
CASSFRGNTEAFF
TGTGCCAGCAGCTTCAGAGGGAACACTGAAGCTTTCTTT
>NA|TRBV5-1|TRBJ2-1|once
CASSLPSSSYNEQFF
TGCGCCAGCAGCCTTCCCTCGAGCTCCTACAATGAGCAGTTCTTC
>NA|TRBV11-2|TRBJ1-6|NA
CASSREGVLNSPLHF
TGTGCCAGCAGCCGCGAGGGGGTCCTTAATTCACCCCTCCACTTT
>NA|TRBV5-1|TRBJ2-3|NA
CASSLGLPTDTQYF
TGCGCCAGCAGCTTGGGACTACCCACAGATACGCAGTATTTT
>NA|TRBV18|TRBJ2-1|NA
CASSPAEGDEQFF
TGTGCCAGCTCACCGGCAGAGGGGGATGAGCAGTTCTTC
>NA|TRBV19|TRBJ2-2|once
CASSPVFGELFF
TGTGCCAGTAGTCCAGTTTTCGGGGAGCTGTTTTTT
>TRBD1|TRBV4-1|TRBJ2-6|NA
CASSQEGPGQGRSGANVLTF
TGCGCCAGCAGCCAAGAAGGGCCTGGACAGGGAAGGTCTGGGGCCAACGTCCTGACTTTC
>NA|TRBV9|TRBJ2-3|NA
CASSVGATDTQYF
TGTGCCAGCAGCGTAGGGGCCACAGATACGCAGTATTTT
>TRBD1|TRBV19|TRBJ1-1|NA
CASSIEGQGYTEAFF
TGTGCCAGTAGTATCGAGGGACAGGGGTACACTGAAGCTTTCTTT
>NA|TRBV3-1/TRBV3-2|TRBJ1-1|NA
CASSLTVNTEAFF
TGTGCCAGCAGCCTAACGGTGAACACTGAAGCTTTCTTT
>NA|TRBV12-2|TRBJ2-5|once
CASRPLTRTAIQETQYF
TGTGCAAGTCGCCCACTCACGCGGACAGCCATACAAGAGACCCAGTACTTC
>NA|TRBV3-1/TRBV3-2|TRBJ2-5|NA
CASSDSRSETQYF
TGTGCCAGCAGCGACTCTCGAAGTGAGACCCAGTACTTC
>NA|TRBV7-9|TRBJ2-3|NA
CASSLGVGETDTQYF
TGTGCCAGCAGCTTAGGGGTTGGGGAGACAGATACGCAGTATTTT
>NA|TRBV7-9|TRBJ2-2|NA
CASSLEGAGELFF
TGTGCCAGCAGCTTAGAAGGGGCCGGGGAGCTGTTTTTT
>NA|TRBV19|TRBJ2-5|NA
CASSRPEMETQYF
TGTGCCAGTAGCAGACCGGAGATGGAGACCCAGTACTTC
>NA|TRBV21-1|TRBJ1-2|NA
CASSKTGRLNYGYTF
TGTGCCAGCAGCAAAACAGGACGACTTAACTATGGCTACACCTTC
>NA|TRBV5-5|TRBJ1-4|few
CASSLRRLKSNEKLFF
TGTGCCAGCAGCTTGAGGCGGCTAAAATCTAATGAAAAACTGTTTTTT
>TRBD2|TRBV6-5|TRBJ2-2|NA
CASSPGGNTGELFF
TGTGCCAGCAGCCCGGGGGGGAACACCGGGGAGCTGTTTTTT
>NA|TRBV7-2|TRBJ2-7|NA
CASSLLGLFYEQYF
TGTGCCAGCAGCTTACTAGGACTATTCTACGAGCAGTACTTC
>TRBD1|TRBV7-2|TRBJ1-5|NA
CASSLGQGHQPQHF
TGTGCCAGCAGCTTAGGACAGGGTCATCAGCCCCAGCATTTT
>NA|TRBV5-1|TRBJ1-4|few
CASSLRGGDEKLFF
TGCGCCAGCAGCTTGAGAGGGGGGGATGAAAAACTGTTTTTT
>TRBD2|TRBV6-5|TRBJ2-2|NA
CASSYWLAGGTGELFF
TGTGCCAGCAGTTACTGGCTAGCGGGGGGCACCGGGGAGCTGTTTTTT
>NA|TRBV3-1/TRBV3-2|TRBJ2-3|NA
CASSQDLRQGPDTQYF
TGTGCCAGCAGCCAAGATCTTAGGCAGGGCCCAGATACGCAGTATTTT
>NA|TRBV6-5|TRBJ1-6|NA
CASSYSFGELLHF
TGTGCCAGCAGCTACTCGTTCGGGGAACTTCTCCACTTT
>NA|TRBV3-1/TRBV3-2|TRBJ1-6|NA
CASSQETEYSPLHF
TGTGCCAGCAGCCAAGAAACTGAATATTCACCCCTCCACTTT
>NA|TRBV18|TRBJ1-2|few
CASSPGGDGYGYTF
TGTGCCAGCTCACCAGGAGGGGACGGCTATGGCTACACCTTC
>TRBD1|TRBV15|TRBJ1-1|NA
CATSAQGQGIAEAFF
TGTGCCACCAGCGCCCAAGGACAGGGTATCGCTGAAGCTTTCTTT
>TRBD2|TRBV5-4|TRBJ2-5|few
CASSPQRTSGEETQYF
TGTGCCAGCAGCCCCCAGCGAACTAGCGGGGAGGAGACCCAGTACTTC
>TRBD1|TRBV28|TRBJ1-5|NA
CASSPGTGSQPQHF
TGTGCCAGCAGTCCGGGGACAGGGAGTCAGCCCCAGCATTTT
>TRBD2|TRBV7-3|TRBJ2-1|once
CASSLTSGAGVYNEQFF
TGTGCCAGCAGCTTAACGTCGGGAGCGGGGGTATACAATGAGCAGTTCTTC
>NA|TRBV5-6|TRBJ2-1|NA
CASSLRNEQFF
TGTGCCAGCAGCTTGCGCAATGAGCAGTTCTTC
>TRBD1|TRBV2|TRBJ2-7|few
CASSRTWTSRDRGRNYEQYF
TGTGCCAGCAGTCGTACCTGGACTTCCCGGGACAGGGGGCGCAACTACGAGCAGTACTTC
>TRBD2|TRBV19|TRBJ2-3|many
CASNHGGEMADTQYF
TGTGCCAGTAACCACGGGGGGGAGATGGCAGATACGCAGTATTTT
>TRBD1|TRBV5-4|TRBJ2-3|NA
CASSPPRGTATDTQYF
TGTGCCAGCAGCCCCCCCCGAGGGACAGCCACAGATACGCAGTATTTT
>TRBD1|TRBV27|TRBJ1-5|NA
CASSLTGGFNQPQHF
TGTGCCAGCAGTTTGACAGGGGGGTTCAATCAGCCCCAGCATTTT
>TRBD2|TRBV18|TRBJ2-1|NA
CASSKLAADYNEQFF
TGTGCCAGCTCAAAACTAGCGGCGGACTACAATGAGCAGTTCTTC
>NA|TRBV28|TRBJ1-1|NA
CASSRYTEAFF
TGTGCCAGCAGTCGGTACACTGAAGCTTTCTTT
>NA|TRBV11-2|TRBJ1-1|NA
CASSLNGAGVTEAFF
TGTGCCAGCAGCTTAAATGGGGCAGGGGTCACTGAAGCTTTCTTT
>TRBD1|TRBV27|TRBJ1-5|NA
CASSRKAGTGDSNQPQHF
TGTGCCAGCAGTAGAAAAGCCGGGACAGGGGATAGCAATCAGCCCCAGCATTTT
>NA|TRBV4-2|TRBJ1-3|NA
CASSQGLYSGNTIYF
TGTGCCAGCAGCCAAGGACTCTACTCTGGAAACACCATATATTTT
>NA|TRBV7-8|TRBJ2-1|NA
CASSRDLGANEQFF
TGTGCCAGCAGCCGAGATCTAGGGGCAAATGAGCAGTTCTTC
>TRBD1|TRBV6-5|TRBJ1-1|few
CASIKGGTGNTEAFF
TGTGCCAGCATCAAAGGCGGGACAGGTAACACTGAAGCTTTCTTT
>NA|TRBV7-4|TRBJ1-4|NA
CASSFRVGVEKLFF
TGTGCCAGCAGCTTCCGCGTGGGAGTTGAAAAACTGTTTTTT
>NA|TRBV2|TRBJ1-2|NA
CASTASRGAGGYTF
TGTGCCAGCACCGCCAGCCGGGGGGCCGGAGGCTACACCTTC
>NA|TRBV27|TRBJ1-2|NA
CASGSNWGYTF
TGTGCCAGCGGGAGTAACTGGGGCTACACCTTC
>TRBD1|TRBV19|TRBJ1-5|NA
CASSIITGGVGSNQPQHF
TGTGCCAGTAGTATAATTACAGGGGGCGTTGGTAGCAATCAGCCCCAGCATTTT
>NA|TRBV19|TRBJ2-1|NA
CASSIFQGSSYNEQFF
TGTGCCAGTAGTATCTTTCAGGGGAGCTCCTACAATGAGCAGTTCTTC
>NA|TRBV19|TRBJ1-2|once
CASPMGYTF
TGTGCCAGTCCTATGGGCTACACCTTC
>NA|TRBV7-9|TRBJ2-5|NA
CASSLTAQGRGQETQYF
TGTGCCAGCAGCTTAACCGCCCAGGGTAGGGGTCAAGAGACCCAGTACTTC
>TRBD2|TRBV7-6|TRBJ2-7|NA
CASSPTSGHSYEQYF
TGTGCCAGCAGCCCGACTAGCGGGCATTCCTACGAGCAGTACTTC
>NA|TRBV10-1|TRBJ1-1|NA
CASSPPGNTEAFF
TGCGCCAGCAGTCCCCCAGGTAACACTGAAGCTTTCTTT
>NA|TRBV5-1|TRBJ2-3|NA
CASSEQAPDTQYF
TGCGCCAGCAGCGAACAGGCCCCCGATACGCAGTATTTT
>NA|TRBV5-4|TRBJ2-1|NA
CASSLVTDNEQFF
TGTGCCAGCAGCTTGGTGACAGACAATGAGCAGTTCTTC
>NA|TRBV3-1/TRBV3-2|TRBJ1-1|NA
CASSQGQVNTEAFF
TGTGCCAGCAGCCAAGGACAGGTGAACACTGAAGCTTTCTTT